What follows is one T cell receptor (beta chain) and its context. What it recognizes is unknown. Germline values: CDR1 LNHDA, CDR2 SQIVND (reference sequence). Trimming pared 1 base from V and 4 bases from J, leaving 16 bases between. The CDR3 consists of 16 residues. This entry comes from a study of cytomegalovirus exposure and HLA in healthy donors. Points from the study as a whole: Reportedly, cytomegalovirus status was diagnosed with high sensitivity and specificity.

Repertoires were generated with immunoSEQ multiplex PCR, while TCRdb's copy carries only in-frame clones and drops some. Among 200,000 to 300,000 clones listed, approximately 86% were seen once. The material sequenced was PBMCs. The sequence came from a woman aged 25-40 years in good health and CMV-seropositive. The gene calls are TRBV19 and TRBJ1-2; D gene ambiguous. In DNA form, the CDR3 reads TGTGCCAGTAGTATAGGCGGCTCTACGAGGGTCTATGGCTACACCTTC. It yields the protein CASSIGGSTRVYGYTF.